The 12 T cell receptor beta chains below were found in one sample sequenced in a study of STAT5B mutations in CD4+ large granular lymphocyte leukemia. Repertoires were generated with immunoSEQ multiplex PCR, while TCRdb's copy carries only in-frame clones and drops some. The sample carries approximately 28,000 clones, 70% to 90% recorded once. The specimen sequenced was CD4+ T cells from blood buffy coats. These receptors all stem from a human donor in good health.

The CDR3 DNA follows: TGTGCCAGCAGACAGGGGACCTACGAGCAGTACTTC. It codes for CASRQGTYEQYF. The chain combines TRBV28 with TRBJ2-7; 7 nucleotides agree with TRBD1. The CDR3 covers 12 residues. Looked up from germline, CDR1 is MDHEN and CDR2 is SYDVKM. Trimming took 6 bases from V and 2 from J; bases not matched to a gene: 1.

The V and J genes are TRBV5-5 and TRBJ2-3; D ambiguous. The V gene's germline CDR1 is SGHKS and CDR2 YYEKEE (reference sequence). Trimming took 0 bases from V and 0 from J, leaving 11 bases between them. The CDR3 consists of 16 residues. DNA for the CDR3: TGTGCCAGCAGCTTGGGGCCAAGCTTTAGCACAGATACGCAGTATTTT. It encodes CASSLGPSFSTDTQYF.

The CDR3 DNA sequence: TGTGCCAGCACGGACAGGGGGCTCCTTAACTATGGCTACACCTTC. Protein sequence: CASTDRGLLNYGYTF. The J gene is TRBJ1-2, the V gene TRBV19, with TRBD1 identical over 11 bases. In germline, CDR1 is LNHDA, CDR2 SQIVND (reference sequence). V was clipped by 9 bases and J by 1 base; unmatched bases: 7. The CDR3 has 15 amino acids.

This chain joins TRBV18 and TRBJ2-5; D possibly matches TRBD1 or TRBD2 (5 bases each). Germline-derived CDR1 and CDR2 are KGHSH and LQKENI. The V end was cut by 6 bases, the J end by 2 bases, with 13 bases between. The CDR3 totals 14 residues. CDR3 DNA: TGTGCCAGCTCGACCGGGACGGAACAAGAGACCCAGTACTTC. Its protein product is CASSTGTEQETQYF.

The chain combines TRBV5-6 with TRBJ2-3; D unclear. Germline V gene sequence: CDR1 SGHDT, CDR2 YYEEEE. The CDR3 is 11 amino acids. Trimming stripped 1 base from V and 3 bases from J, with 0 bases between. CDR3 sequence reads: CASSLTDTQYF. The DNA for the CDR3 is TGTGCCAGCAGCTTGACAGATACGCAGTATTTT. Filled out from reference TRBV5-6 and TRBJ2-3, the complete variable domain reads DAGVTQSPTHLIKTRGQQVTLRCSPKSGHDTVSWYQQALGQGPQFIFQYYEEEERQRGNFPDRFSGHQFPNYSSELNVNALLLGDSALYLCASSLTDTQYFGPGTRLTVL.

The chain couples TRBV28 to TRBJ2-7; weak D call: TRBD2 (6 bases). Trimming stripped 7 bases from V and 0 bases from J, with 13 bases between. Germline lookup yields CDR1 MDHEN and CDR2 SYDVKM. This CDR3 has 14 residues. The CDR3 nucleotides read TGTGCCAGCAACCCTGACGGGAGCTCCTACGAGCAGTACTTC. Translation: CASNPDGSSYEQYF. The complete variable domain, with remaining parts taken from reference TRBV28 and TRBJ2-7, reads DVKVTQSSRYLVKRTGEKVFLECVQDMDHENMFWYRQDPGLGLRLIYFSYDVKMKEKGDIPEGYSVSREKKERFSLILESASTNQTSMYLCASNPDGSSYEQYFGPGTRLTVT.

The genes are TRBV6-5 and TRBJ2-7, with a possible D match to TRBD2 (5 bases). Deletions cut 2 bases from V and 0 bases from J, with 11 bases between. CDR3 length equals 15 residues. The germline V gene encodes CDR1 MNHEY and CDR2 SVGAGI. CDR3 loop: CASSYSRESSYEQYF. CDR3 in DNA: TGTGCCAGCAGTTACAGCCGGGAAAGCTCCTACGAGCAGTACTTC.

The chain recombines TRBV4-2 with TRBJ2-1, with 11 bases that match TRBD2. This CDR3 region has 19 residues. Germline CDR1 and CDR2: LGHNA and YNFKEQ. Trimming removed 1 base from V and 0 bases from J; junction bases left unmatched: 8. CDR3 sequence reads: CASSQVSSSGGSSYNEQFF. The CDR3 DNA follows: TGTGCCAGCAGCCAAGTATCGTCTAGCGGGGGGAGCTCCTACAATGAGCAGTTCTTC.

V gene TRBV5-4 combines with J gene TRBJ1-1, with a weak D call TRBD1 (5 bases). This CDR3 contains 14 residues. In germline, CDR1 is SGHNT, CDR2 YYREEE (reference sequence). The germline V and J ends were trimmed by 2 bases and 0 bases, with 8 bases remaining between them. In DNA, the CDR3 is TGTGCCAGCAGCTTAGACAGCATGAACACTGAAGCTTTCTTT. Its protein product is CASSLDSMNTEAFF.

This sequence joins TRBV6-5 and TRBJ2-3, with 9 bases that match TRBD2. The CDR3 has 16 amino acids. CDR1 and CDR2 (germline): MNHEY, SVGAGI. The V gene end was trimmed by 4 bases and the J gene end by 1 base; junction bases not matched to a gene: 6. CDR3 in DNA: TGTGCCAGCAGTTCAGTAGCGGGGGCGGGCACAGATACGCAGTATTTT. Encoded protein: CASSSVAGAGTDTQYF.

Details on this clone: At one of its ends the junction is not consistent with the germline gene, which may arise from a read error. The rearrangement uses TRBV27 and TRBJ2-7; D may be TRBD2 (7 bases). The CDR3 contains 8 residues. From germline, CDR1 is MNHEY and CDR2 SMNVEV (reference sequence). CDR3 region: CANGGQNF. DNA for the CDR3: TGTGCCAACGGGGGGCAGAACTTC.

The V gene is TRBV6-6, the J gene TRBJ2-1; no clear D. From germline, CDR1 is MNHNY and CDR2 SVGAGI (reference sequence). Trimming removed 8 bases at V and 1 base at J, with 6 bases between. The CDR3 consists of 12 residues. In DNA form, the CDR3 reads TGTGCCAGCTGGAGTTCCTACAATGAGCAGTTCTTC. Protein: CASWSSYNEQFF.